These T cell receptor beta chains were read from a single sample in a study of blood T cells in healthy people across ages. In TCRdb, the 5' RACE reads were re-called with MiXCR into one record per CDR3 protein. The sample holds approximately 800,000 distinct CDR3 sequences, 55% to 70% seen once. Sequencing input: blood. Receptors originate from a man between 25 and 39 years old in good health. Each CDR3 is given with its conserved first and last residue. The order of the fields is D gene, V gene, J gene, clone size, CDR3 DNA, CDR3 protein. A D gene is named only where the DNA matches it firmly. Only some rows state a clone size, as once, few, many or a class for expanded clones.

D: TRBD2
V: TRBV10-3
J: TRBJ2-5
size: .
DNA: TGTGCCATCAGTGAGTTTACTAGCGGGAGTAATGAGCAGTACTTC
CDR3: CAISEFTSGSNEQYF

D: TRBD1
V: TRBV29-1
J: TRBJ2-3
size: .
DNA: TGCAGCGTGAGAACCCGACAGGGCCCAGATACGCAGTATTTT
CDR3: CSVRTRQGPDTQYF

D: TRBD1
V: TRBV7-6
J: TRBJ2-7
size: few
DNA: TGTGCCAGCAGCTCCAGACAGGGGGATATTTACGAGCAGTACTTC
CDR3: CASSSRQGDIYEQYF

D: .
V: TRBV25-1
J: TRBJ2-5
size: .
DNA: TGTGCCAGCAGTGAATTGGAAGGGCAGGAAGAGACCCAGTACTTC
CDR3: CASSELEGQEETQYF

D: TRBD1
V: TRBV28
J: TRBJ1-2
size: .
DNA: TGTGCCAGCAGTTCAGGACAGGGTCTCCATGGCTACACCTTC
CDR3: CASSSGQGLHGYTF

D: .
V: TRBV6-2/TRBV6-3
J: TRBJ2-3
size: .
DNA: TGTGCCAGCAGCCAGACCAGAGATACGCAGTATTTT
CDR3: CASSQTRDTQYF

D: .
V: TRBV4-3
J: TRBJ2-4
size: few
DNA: TGCGCCAGCAGCCAAGGACAGGGAGGCATTCAGTACTTC
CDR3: CASSQGQGGIQYF

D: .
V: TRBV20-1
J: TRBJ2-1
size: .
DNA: TGCAGTGCTCTCTCCGGGGACAACTCCTACAATGAGCAGTTCTTC
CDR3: CSALSGDNSYNEQFF

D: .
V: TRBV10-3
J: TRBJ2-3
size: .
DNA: TGTGCCATCAGTGCGGGGGATGGTACAGATACGCAGTATTTT
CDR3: CAISAGDGTDTQYF

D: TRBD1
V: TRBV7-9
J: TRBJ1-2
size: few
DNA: TGTGCCAGCAGCTTAGCGCTCGGGACAGGGTCTGGCTACACCTTC
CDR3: CASSLALGTGSGYTF

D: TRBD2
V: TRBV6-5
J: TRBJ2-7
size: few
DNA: TGTGCCAGCAGTCGAACTAGCGGGGCCTACGAGCAGTACTTC
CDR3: CASSRTSGAYEQYF

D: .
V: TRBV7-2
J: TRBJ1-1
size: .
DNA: TGTGCCAGCAGCTCCGAGGCAGGGCGGTCAGCTTTCTTT
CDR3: CASSSEAGRSAFF

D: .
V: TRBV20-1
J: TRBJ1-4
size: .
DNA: TGCAGTGCTAGGGGTTACGGGCGGGATGAAAAACTGTTTTTT
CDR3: CSARGYGRDEKLFF

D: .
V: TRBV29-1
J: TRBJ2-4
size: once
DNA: TGCAGCGTCGGGGAGACCAAAAACATTCAGTACTTC
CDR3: CSVGETKNIQYF

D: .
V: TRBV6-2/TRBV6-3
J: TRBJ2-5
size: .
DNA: TGTGCCAGCAGTTACTTGGGTAGCCAAGAGACCCAGTACTTC
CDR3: CASSYLGSQETQYF

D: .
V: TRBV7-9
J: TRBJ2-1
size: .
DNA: TGTGCCAGCAGTAAAACGAGGGGTGAGCAGTTCTTC
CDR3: CASSKTRGEQFF

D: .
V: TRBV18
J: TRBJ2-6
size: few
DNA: TGTGCCAGCTCACCGGGACTGAGGGTACTTCCTGGGGCCAACGTCCTGACTTTC
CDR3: CASSPGLRVLPGANVLTF

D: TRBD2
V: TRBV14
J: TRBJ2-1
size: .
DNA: TGTGCCAGCAGCCAAGATCAGGGACTAGCGGGCTCCTACAATGAGCAGTTCTTC
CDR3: CASSQDQGLAGSYNEQFF

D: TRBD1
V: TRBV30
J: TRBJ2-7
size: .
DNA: TGTGCCTGGATCAACCGGGACAGGGGGAAGTACGAGCAGTACTTC
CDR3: CAWINRDRGKYEQYF

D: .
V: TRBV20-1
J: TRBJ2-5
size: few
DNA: TGCAGTGCTACGCAGGGAGACCAGAAAGAGACCCAGTACTTC
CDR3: CSATQGDQKETQYF

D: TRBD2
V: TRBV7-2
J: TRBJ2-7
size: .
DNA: TGTGCCAGCAGCTTAGAACTAGCGGGGGGGTCCCAGTACTTC
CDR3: CASSLELAGGSQYF

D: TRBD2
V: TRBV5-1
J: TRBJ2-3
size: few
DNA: TGCGCCAGCAGCTTGCTCGGCGCGGGGGGACTCACGGATACGCAGTATTTT
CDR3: CASSLLGAGGLTDTQYF

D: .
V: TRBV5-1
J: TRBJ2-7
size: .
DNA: TGCGCCAGCAGCCAGAGTGCATCCTACGAGCAGTACTTC
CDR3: CASSQSASYEQYF

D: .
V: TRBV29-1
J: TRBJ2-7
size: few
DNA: TGCAGCGTTGCCGGGAACAGCTCCTACGAGCAGTACTTC
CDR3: CSVAGNSSYEQYF

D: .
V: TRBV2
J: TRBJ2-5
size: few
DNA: TGTGCCAGCAGTTGGGTCCAAGAGACCCAGTACTTC
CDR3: CASSWVQETQYF

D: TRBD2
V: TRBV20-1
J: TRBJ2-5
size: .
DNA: TGCAGTGCTAATAGCGGGGGGGCGGAGTGGGAGACCCAGTACTTC
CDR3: CSANSGGAEWETQYF

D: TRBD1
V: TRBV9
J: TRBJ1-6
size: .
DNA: TGTGCCAGCAGCACCCCAGGGGGCGCGGAGTCACCCCTCCACTTT
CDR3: CASSTPGGAESPLHF

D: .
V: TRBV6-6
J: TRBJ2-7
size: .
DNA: TGTGTCAGCAGTACCCCCGGCTACGAGCAGTACTTC
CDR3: CVSSTPGYEQYF

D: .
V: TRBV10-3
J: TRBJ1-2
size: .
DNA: TGTGCCATCAGTGAGGAAACGCGGGATGGCTACACCTTC
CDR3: CAISEETRDGYTF

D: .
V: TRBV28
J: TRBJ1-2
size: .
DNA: TGTGCCAGCAGTGCGGCTGGGACGGCAGACTATGGCTACACCTTC
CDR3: CASSAAGTADYGYTF

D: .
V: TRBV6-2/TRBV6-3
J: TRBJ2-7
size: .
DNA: TGTGCCAGCAGTTACACAACCTCTAGTGGAAGCTCCTACGAGCAGTACTTC
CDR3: CASSYTTSSGSSYEQYF

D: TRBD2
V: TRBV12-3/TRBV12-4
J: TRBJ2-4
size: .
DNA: TGTGCCAGCAGTTCTCGGGGACTAGCGGGTTCAGGAGCCAAAAACATTCAGTACTTC
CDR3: CASSSRGLAGSGAKNIQYF

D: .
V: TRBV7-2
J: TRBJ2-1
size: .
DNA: TGTGCCAGCAGCTTAGGGGGTAGAGGCGATGAGCAGTTCTTC
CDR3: CASSLGGRGDEQFF

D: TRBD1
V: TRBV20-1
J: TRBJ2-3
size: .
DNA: TGCAGTGCTAGCGAAGCCTACAGGGGAGATACGCAGTATTTT
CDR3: CSASEAYRGDTQYF

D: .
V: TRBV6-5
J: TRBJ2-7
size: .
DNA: TGTGCCAGCAAGGCGGACTTCCTCTACAATGAGCAGTACTTC
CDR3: CASKADFLYNEQYF

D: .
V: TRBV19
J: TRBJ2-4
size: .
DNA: TGTGCCAGTAGTATAGTTAAACAGGGAGCCAAAAACATTCAGTACTTC
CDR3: CASSIVKQGAKNIQYF

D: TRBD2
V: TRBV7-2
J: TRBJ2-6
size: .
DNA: TGTGCCAGCAGCCCCCGACTAGCGGGAAGCTCTGGGGCCAACGTCCTGACTTTC
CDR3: CASSPRLAGSSGANVLTF

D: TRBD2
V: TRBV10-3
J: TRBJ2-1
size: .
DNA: TGTGCCATCAGGGATACTAGCGCGATCTACAATGAGCAGTTCTTC
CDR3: CAIRDTSAIYNEQFF

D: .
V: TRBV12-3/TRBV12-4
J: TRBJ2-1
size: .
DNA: TGTGCCAGCACCCAGAGTGGGCGGGTGGCTTTCTTC
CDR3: CASTQSGRVAFF

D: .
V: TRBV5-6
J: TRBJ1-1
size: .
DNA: TGTGCCAGCACGCGACGACAGATGTTCACTGAAGCTTTCTTT
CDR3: CASTRRQMFTEAFF

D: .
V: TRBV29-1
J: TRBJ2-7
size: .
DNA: TGCAGCGTTGAAGGGGGGGCATCATCCTACGAGCAGTACTTC
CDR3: CSVEGGASSYEQYF